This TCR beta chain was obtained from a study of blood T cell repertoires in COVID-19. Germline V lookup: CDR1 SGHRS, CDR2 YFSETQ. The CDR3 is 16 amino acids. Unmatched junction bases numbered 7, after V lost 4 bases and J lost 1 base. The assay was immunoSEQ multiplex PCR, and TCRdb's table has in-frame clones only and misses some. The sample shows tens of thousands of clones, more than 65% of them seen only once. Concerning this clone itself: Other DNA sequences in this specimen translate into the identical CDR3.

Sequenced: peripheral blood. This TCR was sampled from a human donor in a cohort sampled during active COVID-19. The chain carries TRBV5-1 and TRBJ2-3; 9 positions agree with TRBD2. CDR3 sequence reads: CASSPVSSGGTDTQYF. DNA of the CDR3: TGCGCCAGCAGCCCTGTTTCTAGCGGGGGCACAGATACGCAGTATTTT.